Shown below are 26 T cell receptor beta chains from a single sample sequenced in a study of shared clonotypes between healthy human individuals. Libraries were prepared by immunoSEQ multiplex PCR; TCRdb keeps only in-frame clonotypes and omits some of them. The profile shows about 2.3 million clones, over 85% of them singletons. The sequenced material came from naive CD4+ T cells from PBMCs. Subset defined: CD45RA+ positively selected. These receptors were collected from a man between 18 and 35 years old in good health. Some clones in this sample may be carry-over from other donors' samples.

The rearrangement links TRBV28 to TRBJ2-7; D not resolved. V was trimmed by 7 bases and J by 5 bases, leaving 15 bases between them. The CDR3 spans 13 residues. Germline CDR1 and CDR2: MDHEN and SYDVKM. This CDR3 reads CASNTDLKDEQYF. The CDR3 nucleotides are TGTGCCAGCAACACCGACTTAAAGGACGAGCAGTACTTC.

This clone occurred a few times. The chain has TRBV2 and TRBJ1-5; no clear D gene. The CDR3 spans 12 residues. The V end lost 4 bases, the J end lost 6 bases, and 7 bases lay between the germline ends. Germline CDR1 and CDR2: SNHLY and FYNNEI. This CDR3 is CASSGYSQPQHF. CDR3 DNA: TGTGCCAGCAGTGGATATAGTCAGCCCCAGCATTTT. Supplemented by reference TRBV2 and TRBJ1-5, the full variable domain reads EPEVTQTPSHQVTQMGQEVILRCVPISNHLYFYWYRQILGQKVEFLVSFYNNEISEKSEIFDDQFSVERPDGSNFTLKIRSTKLEDSAMYFCASSGYSQPQHFGDGTRLSIL.

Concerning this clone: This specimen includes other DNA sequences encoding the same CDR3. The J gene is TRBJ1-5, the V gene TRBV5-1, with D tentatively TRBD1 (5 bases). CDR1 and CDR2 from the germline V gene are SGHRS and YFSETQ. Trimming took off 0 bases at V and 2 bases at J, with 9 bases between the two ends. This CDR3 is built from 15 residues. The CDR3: CASSLGGFGNQPQHF. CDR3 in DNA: TGCGCCAGCAGCTTGGGGGGGTTCGGCAATCAGCCCCAGCATTTT.

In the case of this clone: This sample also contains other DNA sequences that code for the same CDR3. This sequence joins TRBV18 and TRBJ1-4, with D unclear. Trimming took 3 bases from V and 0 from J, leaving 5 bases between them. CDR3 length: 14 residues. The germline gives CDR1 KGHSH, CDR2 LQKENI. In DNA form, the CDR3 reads TGTGCCAGCTCACCTCTTGCAACTAATGAAAAACTGTTTTTT. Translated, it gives CASSPLATNEKLFF. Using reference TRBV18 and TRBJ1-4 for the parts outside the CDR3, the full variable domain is NAGVMQNPRHLVRRRGQEARLRCSPMKGHSHVYWYRQLPEEGLKFMVYLQKENIIDESGMPKERFSAEFPKEGPSILRIQQVVRGDSAAYFCASSPLATNEKLFFGSGTQLSVL.

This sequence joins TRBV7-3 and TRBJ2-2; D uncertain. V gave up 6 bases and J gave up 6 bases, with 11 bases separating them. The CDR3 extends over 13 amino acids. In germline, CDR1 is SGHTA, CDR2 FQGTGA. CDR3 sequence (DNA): TGTGCCAGCAGTTTTGGGGTATCCGGGGAGCTGTTTTTT. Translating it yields CASSFGVSGELFF.

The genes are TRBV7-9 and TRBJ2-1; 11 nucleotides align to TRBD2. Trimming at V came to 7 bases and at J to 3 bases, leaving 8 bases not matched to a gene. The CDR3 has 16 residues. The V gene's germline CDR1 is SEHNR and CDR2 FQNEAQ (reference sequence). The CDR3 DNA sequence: TGTGCCAGCAACATGATCGGGACTAGCGGCTACAATGAGCAGTTCTTC. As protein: CASNMIGTSGYNEQFF.

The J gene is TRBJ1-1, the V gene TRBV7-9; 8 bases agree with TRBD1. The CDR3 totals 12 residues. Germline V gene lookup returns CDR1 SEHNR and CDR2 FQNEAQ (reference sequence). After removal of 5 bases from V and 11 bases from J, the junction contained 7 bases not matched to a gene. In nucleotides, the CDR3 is TGTGCCAGCAGCCCCGGACAGGGACGGGCTTTCTTT. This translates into CASSPGQGRAFF.

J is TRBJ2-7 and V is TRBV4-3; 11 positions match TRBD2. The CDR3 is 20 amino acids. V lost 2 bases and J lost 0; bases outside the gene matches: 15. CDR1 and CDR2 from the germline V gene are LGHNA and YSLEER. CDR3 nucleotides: TGCGCCAGCAGCCAACATCCCCCCCGGACTAGCGGGCATAACTCCTACGAGCAGTACTTC. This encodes CASSQHPPRTSGHNSYEQYF.

The CDR3 nucleotides read TGTGCCAGCAGCCCTTCGGGTGGCGGGGAGACCCAGTACTTC. Its translation: CASSPSGGGETQYF. J is TRBJ2-5 and V is TRBV7-9; D might be TRBD2 (5 bases). This CDR3 is 14 amino acids long. V lost 5 bases, J lost 5 bases, and 15 bases lay in between. Germline V gene sequence: CDR1 SEHNR, CDR2 FQNEAQ (reference sequence).

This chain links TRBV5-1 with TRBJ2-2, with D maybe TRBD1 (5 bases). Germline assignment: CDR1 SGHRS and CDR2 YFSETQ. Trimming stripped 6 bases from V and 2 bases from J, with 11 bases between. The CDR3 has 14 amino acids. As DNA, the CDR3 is TGCGCCAGCACCCGACAGCAAAACACCGGGGAGCTGTTTTTT. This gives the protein CASTRQQNTGELFF. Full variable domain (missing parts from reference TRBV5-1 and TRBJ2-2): KAGVTQTPRYLIKTRGQQVTLSCSPISGHRSVSWYQQTPGQGLQFLFEYFSETQRNKGNFPGRFSGRQFSNSRSEMNVSTLELGDSALYLCASTRQQNTGELFFGEGSRLTVL.

CDR3: CASSLVGARANEQYF. CDR3 DNA sequence: TGTGCCAGCAGCTTAGTTGGGGCCAGGGCCAACGAGCAGTACTTC. V and J are TRBV7-9 and TRBJ2-7; D possibly corresponds to TRBD1 (5 bases). Trimming shortened V by 1 base and J by 5 bases, and 15 bases separated the two germline ends. CDR1 SEHNR and CDR2 FQNEAQ come from the germline V gene (reference sequence). The CDR3 is 15 residues long.

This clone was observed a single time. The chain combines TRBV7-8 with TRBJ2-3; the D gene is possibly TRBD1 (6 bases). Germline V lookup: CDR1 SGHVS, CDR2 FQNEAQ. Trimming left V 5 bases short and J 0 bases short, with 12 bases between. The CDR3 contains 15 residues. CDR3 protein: CASSQNRASTDTQYF. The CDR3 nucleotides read TGTGCCAGCAGCCAGAACAGGGCGAGCACAGATACGCAGTATTTT.

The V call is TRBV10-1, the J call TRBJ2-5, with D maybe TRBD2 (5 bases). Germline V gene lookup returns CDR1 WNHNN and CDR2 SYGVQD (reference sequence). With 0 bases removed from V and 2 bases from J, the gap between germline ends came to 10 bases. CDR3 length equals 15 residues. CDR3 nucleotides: TGCGCCAGCAGTGAGTCTGCTAGCCTTCAAGAGACCCAGTACTTC. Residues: CASSESASLQETQYF.

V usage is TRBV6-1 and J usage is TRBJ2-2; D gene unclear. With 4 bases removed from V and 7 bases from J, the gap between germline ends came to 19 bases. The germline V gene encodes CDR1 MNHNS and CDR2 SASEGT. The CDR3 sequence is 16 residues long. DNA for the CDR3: TGTGCCAGCAGTGGAAACCAGAGAGCACTGATCGGGGAGCTGTTTTTT. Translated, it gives CASSGNQRALIGELFF.

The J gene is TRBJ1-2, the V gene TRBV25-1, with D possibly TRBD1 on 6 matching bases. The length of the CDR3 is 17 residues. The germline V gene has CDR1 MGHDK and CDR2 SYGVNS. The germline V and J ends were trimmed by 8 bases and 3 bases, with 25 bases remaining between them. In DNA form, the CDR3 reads TGTGCCAGCCTGCCCGGGGGGGCACAGGCTCCATACTATGGCTACACCTTC. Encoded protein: CASLPGGAQAPYYGYTF.

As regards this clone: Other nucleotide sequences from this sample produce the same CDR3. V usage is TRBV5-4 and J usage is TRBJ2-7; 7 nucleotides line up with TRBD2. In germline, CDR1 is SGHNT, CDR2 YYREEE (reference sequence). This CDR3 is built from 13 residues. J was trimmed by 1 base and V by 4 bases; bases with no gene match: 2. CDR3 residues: CASSAGVSYEQYF. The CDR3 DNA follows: TGTGCCAGCAGCGCGGGGGTTTCCTACGAGCAGTACTTC.

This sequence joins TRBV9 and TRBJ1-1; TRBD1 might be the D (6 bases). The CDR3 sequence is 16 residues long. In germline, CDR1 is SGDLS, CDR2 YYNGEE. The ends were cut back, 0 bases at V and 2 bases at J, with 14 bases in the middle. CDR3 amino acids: CASSVVFRGVNTEAFF. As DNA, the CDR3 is TGTGCCAGCAGCGTAGTATTCAGGGGTGTTAACACTGAAGCTTTCTTT.

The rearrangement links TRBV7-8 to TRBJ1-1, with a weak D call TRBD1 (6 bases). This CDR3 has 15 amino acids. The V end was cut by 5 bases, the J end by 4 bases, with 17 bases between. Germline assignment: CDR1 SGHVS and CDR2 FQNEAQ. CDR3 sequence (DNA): TGTGCCAGCAGCCCCAGGGGACGGGGAACCACTGAAGCTTTCTTT. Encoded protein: CASSPRGRGTTEAFF.

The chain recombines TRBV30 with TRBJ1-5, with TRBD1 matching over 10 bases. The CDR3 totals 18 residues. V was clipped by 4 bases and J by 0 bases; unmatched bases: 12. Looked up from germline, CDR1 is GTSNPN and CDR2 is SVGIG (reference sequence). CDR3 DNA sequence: TGTGCCTGGACCCCCGACAGGGGGCAAGGATATAGCAATCAGCCCCAGCATTTT. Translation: CAWTPDRGQGYSNQPQHF. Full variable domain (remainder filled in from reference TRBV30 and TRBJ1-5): SQTIHQWPATLVQPVGSPLSLECTVEGTSNPNLYWYRQAAGRGLQLLFYSVGIGQISSEVPQNLSASRPQDRQFILSSKKLLLSDSGFYLCAWTPDRGQGYSNQPQHFGDGTRLSIL.

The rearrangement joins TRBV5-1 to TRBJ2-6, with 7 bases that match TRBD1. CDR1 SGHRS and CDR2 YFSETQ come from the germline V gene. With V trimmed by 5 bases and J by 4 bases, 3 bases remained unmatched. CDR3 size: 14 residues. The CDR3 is CASRATGGANVLTF. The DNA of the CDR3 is TGCGCCAGCAGAGCGACAGGGGGGGCCAACGTCCTGACTTTC.

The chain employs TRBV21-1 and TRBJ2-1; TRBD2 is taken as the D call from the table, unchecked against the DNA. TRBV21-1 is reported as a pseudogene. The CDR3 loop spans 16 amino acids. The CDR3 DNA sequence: TGTGCCAGCAGCAACGAGGGGGGGGCGACAAACAATGAGCAGTTCTTC. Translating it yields CASSNEGGATNNEQFF.

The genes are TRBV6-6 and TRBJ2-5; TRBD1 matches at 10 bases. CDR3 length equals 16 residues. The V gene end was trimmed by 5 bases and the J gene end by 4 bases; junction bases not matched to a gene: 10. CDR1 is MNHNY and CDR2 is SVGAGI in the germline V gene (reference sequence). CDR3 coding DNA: TGTGCCAGCAGTCGACAGGGGGCGGCCGGGGGAGAGACCCAGTACTTC. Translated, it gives CASSRQGAAGGETQYF.

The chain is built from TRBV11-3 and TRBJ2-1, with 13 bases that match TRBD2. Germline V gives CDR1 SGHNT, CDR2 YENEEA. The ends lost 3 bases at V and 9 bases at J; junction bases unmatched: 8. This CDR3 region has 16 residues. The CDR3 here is CASSLRTSGSFGEQFF. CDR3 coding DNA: TGTGCCAGCAGCTTGCGGACTAGCGGGAGTTTCGGTGAGCAGTTCTTC.

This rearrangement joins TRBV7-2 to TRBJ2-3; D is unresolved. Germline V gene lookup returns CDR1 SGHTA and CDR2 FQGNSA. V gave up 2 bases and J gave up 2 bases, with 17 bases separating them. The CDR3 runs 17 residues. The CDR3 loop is CASSLPTSLRHTDTQYF. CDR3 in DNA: TGTGCCAGCAGCTTACCGACTTCCCTACGACACACAGATACGCAGTATTTT.

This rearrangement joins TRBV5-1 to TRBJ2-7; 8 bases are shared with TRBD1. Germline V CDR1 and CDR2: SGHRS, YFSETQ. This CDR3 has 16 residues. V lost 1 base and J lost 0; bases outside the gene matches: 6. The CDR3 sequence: CASSLLGTGNSYEQYF. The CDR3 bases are TGCGCCAGCAGCTTGTTGGGGACAGGAAACTCCTACGAGCAGTACTTC. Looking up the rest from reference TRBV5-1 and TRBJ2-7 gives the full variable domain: KAGVTQTPRYLIKTRGQQVTLSCSPISGHRSVSWYQQTPGQGLQFLFEYFSETQRNKGNFPGRFSGRQFSNSRSEMNVSTLELGDSALYLCASSLLGTGNSYEQYFGPGTRLTVT.

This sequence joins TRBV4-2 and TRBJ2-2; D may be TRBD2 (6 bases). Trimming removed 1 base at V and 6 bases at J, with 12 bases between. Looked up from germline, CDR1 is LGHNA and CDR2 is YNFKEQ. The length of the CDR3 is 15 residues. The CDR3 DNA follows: TGTGCCAGCAGCCAAGTCTACTCGGGAGCCGGGGAGCTGTTTTTT. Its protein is CASSQVYSGAGELFF.